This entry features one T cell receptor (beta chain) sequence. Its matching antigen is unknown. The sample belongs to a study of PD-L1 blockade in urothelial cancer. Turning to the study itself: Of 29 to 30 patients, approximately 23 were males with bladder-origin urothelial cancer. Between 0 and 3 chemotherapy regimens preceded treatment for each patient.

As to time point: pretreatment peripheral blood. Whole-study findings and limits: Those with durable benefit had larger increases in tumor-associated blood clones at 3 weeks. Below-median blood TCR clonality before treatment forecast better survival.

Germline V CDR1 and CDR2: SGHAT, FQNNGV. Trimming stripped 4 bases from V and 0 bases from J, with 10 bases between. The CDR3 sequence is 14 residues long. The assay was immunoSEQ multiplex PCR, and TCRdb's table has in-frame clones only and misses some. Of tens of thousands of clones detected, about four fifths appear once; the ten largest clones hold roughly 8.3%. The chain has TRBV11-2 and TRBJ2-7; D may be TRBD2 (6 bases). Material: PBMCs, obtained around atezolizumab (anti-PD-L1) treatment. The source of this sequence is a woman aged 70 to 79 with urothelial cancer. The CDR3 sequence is CASSSGLDSYEQYF. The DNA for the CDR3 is TGTGCCAGCAGCTCGGGACTGGACTCCTACGAGCAGTACTTC.